These 4 T cell receptor beta chains came from one sample sequenced in a study of blood T cell repertoires in COVID-19 (TCRdb year 2020). Library prep was done by the immunoSEQ multiplex PCR assay. In its TCRdb copy, this immuneACCESS table keeps in-frame sequences only and misses some clones. Where compared with another copy, unresolved V genes explain less than half of these, and the others have no known cause. Recorded for this sample are 200,000 to 250,000 clones; approximately 84% of them occurred a single time. The biggest ten clones account for around 1% of the sample. Sequenced material: peripheral blood. The receptors were gathered from a man aged 35-49 years with acute or convalescent COVID-19.

The V call is TRBV6-4, the J call TRBJ2-2; D remains unclear. This CDR3 is 13 amino acids long. Trimming pared 3 bases from V and 2 bases from J, leaving 4 bases between. CDR1 MRHNA and CDR2 SNTAGT come from the germline V gene. CDR3 sequence (DNA): TGTGCCAGCAGTGAGAGTAACACCGGGGAGCTGTTTTTT. Translated, it gives CASSESNTGELFF.

The gene calls are TRBV6-5 and TRBJ1-2, with unresolved D. Germline CDR1 MNHEY, CDR2 SVGAGI. The CDR3 length is 14 residues. V lost 2 bases, J lost 1 base, and 8 bases lay in between. In nucleotides, the CDR3 is TGTGCCAGCAGTTACAACAGTGATAACTATGGCTACACCTTC. Its translation: CASSYNSDNYGYTF.

The genes are TRBV7-9 and TRBJ1-2, with D unresolved. From germline, CDR1 is SEHNR and CDR2 FQNEAQ (reference sequence). With 3 bases removed from V and 4 bases from J, the gap between germline ends came to 9 bases. This CDR3 region has 13 residues. The DNA of the CDR3 is TGTGCCAGCAGCTTCGGGGAAATCTATGGCTACACCTTC. This gives the protein CASSFGEIYGYTF.

The CDR3 reads CAVSLGGQISMGELFF. DNA of the CDR3: TGTGCCGTCTCCCTTGGGGGACAGATTTCCATGGGGGAGCTGTTTTTT. The chain uses TRBV7-6 and TRBJ2-2; 7 bases agree with TRBD1. After removal of 11 bases from V and 8 bases from J, the junction contained 20 bases not matched to a gene. Germline V CDR1 and CDR2: SGHVS, FNYEAQ. The CDR3 has 16 residues.